This entry lists 3 T cell receptor beta chains sequenced from one sample in a study of T-cell reconstitution after alpha-beta-depleted transplantation in children. Unique molecular identifiers were built into the TCRbeta library. TCRdb called the PCR reads again in MiXCR, with one record for every CDR3 protein. The sample lists some 200,000 distinct CDR3 sequences, roughly 9.1% occurring once. The sequencing used PBMCs, mostly from graft donor cells, collected 360 days after TCRalphabeta/CD19-depleted stem cell transplant. These receptors were taken from a male patient aged 2 to 9 who had a stem cell transplant for acute myeloid leukemia, so the T cells may come from the graft donor.

The J gene is TRBJ2-1, the V gene TRBV7-9; TRBD2 might be the D (6 bases). The ends were cut back, 6 bases at V and 5 bases at J, with 11 bases in the middle. The germline V gene has CDR1 SEHNR and CDR2 FQNEAQ (reference sequence). The CDR3 runs to 13 residues. CDR3 sequence reads: CASRRTIDNEQFF. CDR3 bases: TGTGCCAGCAGGCGGACTATCGACAATGAGCAGTTCTTC.

This chain joins TRBV12-3 or TRBV12-4 and TRBJ2-1, with 8 bases aligning to TRBD2. This CDR3 region has 18 residues. With 5 bases clipped from V and 7 bases from J, the junction kept 19 bases outside the gene matches. The CDR3 is CASSPSGAGGQIRNEQFF. For the CDR3, the DNA is TGTGCCAGCAGTCCGTCCGGGGCGGGAGGTCAAATCAGGAATGAGCAGTTCTTC.

The table lists this clonotype with a few counts. The DNA for the CDR3 is TGTGCCAGCAGCTTAGGGACTAGCGGGAGTACCCAGTACTTC. Its translation is CASSLGTSGSTQYF. J is TRBJ2-5 and V is TRBV7-2, with TRBD2 identical over 13 bases. This CDR3 spans 14 amino acids. CDR1 and CDR2 from the germline V gene are SGHTA and FQGNSA. V lost 1 base, J lost 8 bases, and 1 base stayed unmatched.